Below are 21 T cell receptor beta chains sequenced from a single sample in a study of CD8+CD57+ T cells in acquired aplastic anemia. According to the study, genomic DNA was the template for TCR beta VDJ and CDR3 profiling. A single record per CDR3 protein comes from TCRdb applying MiXCR to the reads. This sample has more than 250,000 distinct CDR3 sequences, with around 82% found just once. It was patients with CD8+CD57+ cell expansion by flow cytometry who were chosen for sequencing. The sequencing sample was made of sorted CD4+, CD8+, or CD8+CD57+ T cells (not recorded which) from PBMCs. The receptors shown here come from a human donor with aplastic anemia.

This chain joins TRBV7-9 and TRBJ2-7, with D maybe TRBD2 (6 bases). Per germline, CDR1 SEHNR and CDR2 FQNEAQ (reference sequence). Trimming took off 5 bases at V and 3 bases at J, with 14 bases between the two ends. There are 14 residues in the CDR3. This chain's CDR3 is CASSVTPGVYEQYF. CDR3 in DNA: TGTGCCAGCAGCGTGACCCCGGGGGTCTACGAGCAGTACTTC. Together with reference TRBV7-9 and TRBJ2-7, the CDR3 gives the full variable domain: DTGVSQNPRHKITKRGQNVTFRCDPISEHNRLYWYRQTLGQGPEFLTYFQNEAQLEKSRLLSDRFSAERPKGSFSTLEIQRTEQGDSAMYLCASSVTPGVYEQYFGPGTRLTVT.

About this clonotype itself: One end of the junction is discordant with germline, which a read error may explain. The chain is built from TRBV5-6 and TRBJ2-1; TRBD2 is a possible D gene (5 bases). Germline assignment: CDR1 SGHDT and CDR2 YYEEEE. The CDR3 totals 15 residues. CDR3 loop: CANSVERDSYNEQFF. The CDR3 DNA follows: TGTGCCAACAGCGTGGAGAGGGACTCCTACAATGAGCAGTTCTTC.

The chain combines TRBV7-9 with TRBJ1-2; 7 nucleotides line up with TRBD1. The CDR3 is 16 residues long. The V segment lost 3 bases and the J segment 10 bases; nucleotides outside the gene matches: 17. In germline, CDR1 is SEHNR, CDR2 FQNEAQ (reference sequence). The DNA of the CDR3 is TGTGCCAGCAGCTTGGATCTGACAGGGAACACTGATGCCTACACCTTC. It specifies CASSLDLTGNTDAYTF.

This chain joins TRBV9 and TRBJ2-5; weak D call: TRBD1 (7 bases). The germline V gene encodes CDR1 SGDLS and CDR2 YYNGEE. Trimming shortened V by 9 bases and J by 14 bases, and 29 bases separated the two germline ends. CDR3 size: 14 residues. The CDR3 DNA is TGTGCCACCGGGAGAGGGGGCGAACAACTGATTTTTTACTTC. This sequence encodes CATGRGGEQLIFYF.

With respect to this clonotype: At one end, the junction sequence differs from germline, possibly due to a read error. The V call is TRBV2, the J call TRBJ2-3; tentatively, D is TRBD2 (6 bases). CDR1 is SNHLY, CDR2 FYNNEI, per germline. The CDR3 covers 14 residues. The CDR3 region is CASSWEDGPNEQFF. CDR3 sequence (DNA): TGTGCCAGCAGTTGGGAGGATGGTCCCAATGAGCAGTTTTTC.

A word on this clonotype: The CDR3 end shows no conserved phenylalanine or tryptophan, and so a read error is likely. The DNA is left out, because the CDR3 cannot be placed on it with certainty; the CDR3 is given as TCRdb lists it. This chain joins TRBV9 and TRBJ2-3; the DNA was not used to check the table's D call, TRBD1. The CDR3 has 13 amino acids, counting both end residues. Germline CDR1 is SGDLS and CDR2 is YYNGEE. CDR3 protein: CASSPGTGGNGYT.

The chain joins TRBV7-9 to TRBJ2-5; D is ambiguous. Germline V gene data show CDR1 as SEHNR and CDR2 as FQNEAQ (reference sequence). This CDR3 spans 15 amino acids. The germline V and J ends were trimmed by 3 bases and 2 bases, with 13 bases remaining between them. For the CDR3, the DNA is TGTGCCAGCAGCTTCCACAGCGCTTCTCAAGAGACCCAGTACTTC. Its protein product is CASSFHSASQETQYF.

Concerning this clonotype: Given the absence of the conserved phenylalanine or tryptophan at the CDR3 end, a read error is likely. The limits of the CDR3 on the DNA are not certain, so only TCRdb's listed CDR3 is given. The chain joins TRBV15 to TRBJ2-6; the DNA was not used to check the table's D call, TRBD1. Germline V lookup: CDR1 LNHNV, CDR2 YYDKDF (reference sequence). Counting both end residues, the CDR3 totals 16 amino acids. The CDR3 region is CATSLASSQGAKYFAP.

V usage is TRBV7-3 and J usage is TRBJ2-1, with D perhaps given as TRBD1 or TRBD2 (5 bases each). Germline CDR1 reads SGHTA; CDR2 reads FQGTGA. The CDR3 sequence is 13 residues long. V lost 6 bases and J 14 bases, leaving 20 bases between the germline ends. CDR3 sequence: CASSDEGIPVEFF. The CDR3 DNA is TGTGCCAGCAGTGATGAGGGGATCCCCGTGGAGTTCTTC.

Of note for this clonotype: One junction end disagrees with the germline gene, perhaps due to a read error. This chain uses TRBV7-2 with TRBJ2-6, with a tentative D call TRBD2 (7 bases). CDR1 is SGHTA, CDR2 FQGNSA, per germline. The CDR3 spans 16 residues. The CDR3 sequence: CASSWAGAYNAKVLTF. The CDR3 bases are TGTGCCAGCAGCTGGGCGGGGGCCTACAATGCCAAGGTCCTGACTTTC.

The genes are TRBV7-9 and TRBJ2-7; possible D gene TRBD1, 6 bases. The CDR3 has 18 amino acids. The germline gives CDR1 SEHNR, CDR2 FQNEAQ (reference sequence). Trimming left V 4 bases short and J 2 bases short, with 24 bases between. In DNA, the CDR3 is TGTGCCAGCAGCTCCCATCCAGGGGATCACACACATACCTACGAGCAGTACGTC. Translated, it gives CASSSHPGDHTHTYEQYV.

Comment on this clonotype: Relative to the germline gene, one junction end is altered; a read error may explain this. The chain is built from TRBV7-2 and TRBJ1-2; D gene uncertain. Germline CDR1 SGHTA, CDR2 FQGNSA. This CDR3 contains 13 residues. The CDR3 sequence is CASSQGRGGGSKF. The DNA of the CDR3 is TGTGCCAGCAGCCAAGGCCGAGGAGGTGGCTCGAAGTTC.

CDR3 loop: CATSPGQGSYTF. In DNA, the CDR3 is TGTGCCACCAGTCCGGGACAGGGATCCTACACCTTC. The rearrangement uses TRBV24-1 and TRBJ1-2; 9 bases align to TRBD1. This CDR3 contains 12 residues. With V trimmed by 6 bases and J by 10 bases, 5 bases remained unmatched. Looked up from germline, CDR1 is KGHDR and CDR2 is SFDVKD.

A word on this clonotype: Since the CDR3 does not end with the conserved phenylalanine or tryptophan, this likely comes from a read error. No DNA is shown, since the ends of the CDR3 on it are uncertain; the CDR3 is the one TCRdb lists. V gene TRBV2 combines with J gene TRBJ2-3. 15 amino acids form the CDR3, both terminal residues included. Germline loops: CDR1 SNHLY, CDR2 FYNNEI. This CDR3 is CASRSQRARTDTLDY.

This chain connects TRBV19 to TRBJ1-1; 9 bases are shared with TRBD1. The ends lost 5 bases at V and 0 bases at J; junction bases unmatched: 4. Germline lookup yields CDR1 LNHDA and CDR2 SQIVND (reference sequence). The CDR3 is 15 amino acids. The CDR3 sequence is CASSPGQGMNTEAFF. CDR3 nucleotides: TGTGCCAGTAGTCCGGGACAGGGAATGAACACTGAAGCTTTCTTT.

The V gene is TRBV5-5, the J gene TRBJ2-7; 7 bases are a match to TRBD1. Looked up from germline, CDR1 is SGHKS and CDR2 is YYEKEE (reference sequence). CDR3 length: 15 residues. The V and J ends lost 0 bases and 2 bases, in that order; junction bases with no gene match: 5. The CDR3, as DNA: TGTGCCAGCAGCTTGGACAGGGGCGGTGCCTACGAGCAGTACTTC. It encodes CASSLDRGGAYEQYF.

The chain combines TRBV7-9 with TRBJ2-7, with a weak D call TRBD1 (6 bases). The germline V gene has CDR1 SEHNR and CDR2 FQNEAQ (reference sequence). The CDR3 loop spans 18 amino acids. Trimming cost V 2 bases and J 4 bases, with 24 bases left between them. This chain's CDR3 is CASSLQRGRTAHYYEQYV. CDR3 DNA: TGTGCCAGCAGCTTACAGCGAGGCCGGACAGCGCATTATTACGAGCAGTACGTC.

The chain joins TRBV7-3 to TRBJ1-1; TRBD1 is a possible D gene (5 bases). Between the trimmed V and J ends, which lost 5 bases and 14 bases, there was a span of 27 bases. There are 15 residues in the CDR3. Per the germline V gene, CDR1 is SGHTA and CDR2 is FQGTGA. In DNA, the CDR3 is TGTGCCAGCAGCCTAGAGATGACAGCCAACAGTGAAAACTTCTTT. Amino acids: CASSLEMTANSENFF. Full variable domain (outside the CDR3, taken from reference TRBV7-3 and TRBJ1-1): GAGVSQTPSNKVTEKGKYVELRCDPISGHTALYWYRQSLGQGPEFLIYFQGTGAADDSGLPNDRFFAVRPEGSVSTLKIQRTERGDSAVYLCASSLEMTANSENFFGQGTRLTVV.

This clonotype showed up many times. The V call is TRBV19, the J call TRBJ2-5, with D hard to call. The CDR3 is 15 residues long. Germline CDR1 LNHDA, CDR2 SQIVND (reference sequence). Trimming took off 2 bases at V and 2 bases at J, with 12 bases between the two ends. CDR3 bases: TGTGCCAGTAGTATAACCCCGGGCCTTCAAGAGACCCAGTACTTC. Protein sequence: CASSITPGLQETQYF.

This clonotype was recorded only once. At one boundary the junction diverges from the germline segment, which might be a read error. V is TRBV7-9 and J is TRBJ2-5; D gene uncertain. Looked up from germline, CDR1 is SEHNR and CDR2 is FQNEAQ (reference sequence). CDR3 length equals 14 residues. The CDR3, as DNA: TGTGCCACCAGCAGAGTGTCAAGCCAGCTGACCTTTTACTTC. It translates to CATSRVSSQLTFYF.

Only a few counts were recorded for this clonotype. The CDR3 nucleotides are TGTGCCAGCAGCCCCCCCCCGGAATGGGCTAGCGGGAGCACAGATACGCAGTATTTT. It is translated as CASSPPPEWASGSTDTQYF. V and J are TRBV9 and TRBJ2-3; the match to TRBD2 covers 8 bases. This CDR3 is built from 19 residues. CDR1 is SGDLS and CDR2 is YYNGEE in the germline V gene. The ends lost 4 bases at V and 0 bases at J; junction bases unmatched: 16. Using reference TRBV9 and TRBJ2-3 for the parts outside the CDR3, the full variable domain is DSGVTQTPKHLITATGQRVTLRCSPRSGDLSVYWYQQSLDQGLQFLIQYYNGEERAKGNILERFSAQQFPDLHSELNLSSLELGDSALYFCASSPPPEWASGSTDTQYFGPGTRLTVL.